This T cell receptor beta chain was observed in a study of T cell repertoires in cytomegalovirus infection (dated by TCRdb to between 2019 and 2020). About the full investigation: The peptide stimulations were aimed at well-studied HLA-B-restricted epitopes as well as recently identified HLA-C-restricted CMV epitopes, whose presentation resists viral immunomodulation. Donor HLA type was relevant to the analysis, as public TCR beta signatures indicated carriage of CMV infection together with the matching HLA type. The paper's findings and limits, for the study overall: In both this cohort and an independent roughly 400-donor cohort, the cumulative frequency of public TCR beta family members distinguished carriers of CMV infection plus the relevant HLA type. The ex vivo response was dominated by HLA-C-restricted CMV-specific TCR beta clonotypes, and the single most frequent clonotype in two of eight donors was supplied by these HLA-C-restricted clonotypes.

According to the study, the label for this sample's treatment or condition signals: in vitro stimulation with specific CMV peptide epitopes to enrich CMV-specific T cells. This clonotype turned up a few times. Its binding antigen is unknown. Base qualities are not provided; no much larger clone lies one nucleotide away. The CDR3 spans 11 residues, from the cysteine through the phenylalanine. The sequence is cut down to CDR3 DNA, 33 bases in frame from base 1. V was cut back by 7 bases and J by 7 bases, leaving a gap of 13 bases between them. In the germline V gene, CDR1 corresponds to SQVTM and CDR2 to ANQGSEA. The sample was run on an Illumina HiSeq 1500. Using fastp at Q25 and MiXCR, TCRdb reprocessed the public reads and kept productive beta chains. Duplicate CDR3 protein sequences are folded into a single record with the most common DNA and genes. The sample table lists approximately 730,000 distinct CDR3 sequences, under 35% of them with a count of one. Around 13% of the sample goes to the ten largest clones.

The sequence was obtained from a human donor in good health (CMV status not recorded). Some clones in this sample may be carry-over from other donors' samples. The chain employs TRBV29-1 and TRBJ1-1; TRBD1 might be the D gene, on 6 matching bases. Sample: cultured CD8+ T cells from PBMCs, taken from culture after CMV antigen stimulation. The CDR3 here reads CSAIQGYEAFF. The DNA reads TGCAGCGCCATACAGGGATATGAAGCTTTCTTT.